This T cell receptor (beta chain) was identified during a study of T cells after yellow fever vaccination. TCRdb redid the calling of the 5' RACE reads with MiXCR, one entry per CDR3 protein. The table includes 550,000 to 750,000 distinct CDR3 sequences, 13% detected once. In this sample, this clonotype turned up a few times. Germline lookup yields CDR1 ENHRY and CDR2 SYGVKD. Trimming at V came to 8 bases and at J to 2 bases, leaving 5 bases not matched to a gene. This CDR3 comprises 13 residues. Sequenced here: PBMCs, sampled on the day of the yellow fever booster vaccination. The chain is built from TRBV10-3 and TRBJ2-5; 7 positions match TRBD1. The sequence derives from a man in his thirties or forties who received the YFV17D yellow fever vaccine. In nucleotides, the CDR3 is TGTGCCATCGGGACAGCCGGACAAGAGACCCAGTACTTC. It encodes CAIGTAGQETQYF.